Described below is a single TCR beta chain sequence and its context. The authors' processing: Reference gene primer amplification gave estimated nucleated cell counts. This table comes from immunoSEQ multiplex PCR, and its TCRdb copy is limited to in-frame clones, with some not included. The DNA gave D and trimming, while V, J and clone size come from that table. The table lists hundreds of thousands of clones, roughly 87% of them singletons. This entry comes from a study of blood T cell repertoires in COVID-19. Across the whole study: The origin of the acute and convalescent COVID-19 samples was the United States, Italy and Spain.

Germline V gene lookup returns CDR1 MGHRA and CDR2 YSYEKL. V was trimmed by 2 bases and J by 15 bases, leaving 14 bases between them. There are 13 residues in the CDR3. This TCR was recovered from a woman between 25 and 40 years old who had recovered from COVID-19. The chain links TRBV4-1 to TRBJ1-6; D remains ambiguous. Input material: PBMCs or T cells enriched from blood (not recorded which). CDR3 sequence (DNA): TGCGCCAGCAGCCAATTACTCCGGGATAACCTCCACTTT. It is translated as CASSQLLRDNLHF.